This entry describes one TCR beta chain. It has no known antigen specificity. No quality values exist for individual bases; no much larger clone is one base distant. The data belong to a study of blood T cell repertoires in COVID-19 (TCRdb year 2020). For the wider study: Collaborator samples came from the United States, Italy and Spain and covered acute and convalescent phases of COVID-19. The prospective study material was composed of cDNA or gDNA derived from T cells, B-cell-depleted T cells, or PBMCs. Deeply sampled blood TCRbeta repertoires from subjects exposed to, actively infected with, or recovered from COVID-19 were included in the dataset. The repertoires were made available in a free public database intended to serve as a resource for research on the immune response to SARS-CoV-2. The samples were drawn from two sources: the first 160 participants of the ongoing ImmuneRACE study, and fewer than 1,500 subjects contributed by 6 global collaborators. Nearly every sample came with metadata listing a de-identified subject ID, COVID-19 status, age in years and sex. Where available, HLA class I and class II types were taken from metadata supplied by the sample provider and were not determined by assay-based typing.

The immunoSEQ Assay, a bias-controlled multiplex PCR, was used to amplify TCRbeta CDR3 regions from genomic DNA. On the study's bioinformatics: Nucleated cell counts per sample were estimated from amplification of reference gene primers within the assay. To quantify the absolute abundance of each unique TCRbeta CDR3 rearrangement, sequence reads were collapsed and filtered. For each sample, productive Simpson clonality was calculated by taking the square root of Simpson's diversity index across productive rearrangements. Held by TCRdb, this immuneACCESS table contains in-frame sequences only and omits some clones. Under half of the omission traces to an unresolved V gene where checked; the cause of the rest is unknown. Clonal size and the V and J genes are those of that table, whereas D and trimming came from the DNA. The sample data list about 140,000 clones, and about 87% of these were observed just once. Approximately 11% of the sample is taken by the ten largest.

What the work shows at the level of the full study, not this receptor alone: The amount of clinical and demographic metadata varied by source and participant and was provided uncurated.

Whole blood was collected in K2EDTA tubes by collaborating institutions according to the institutions' own protocols. For TCRbeta analysis, collaborator samples were shipped as frozen whole blood, as isolated PBMCs, or as DNA extracted from either sample type. The germline V gene encodes CDR1 SGHNT and CDR2 YYREEE (reference sequence). V was cut back by 4 bases and J by 1 base, leaving a gap of 22 bases between them. Including cysteine and phenylalanine, the CDR3 has 18 amino acids. Just CDR3 DNA is preserved here, 54 bases in frame from base 1. Sequencing used peripheral blood. The clonotype originates from a woman older than 75 with acute or convalescent COVID-19. The receptor chain draws on TRBV5-4 and TRBJ2-3; a tentative D match to TRBD2 spans 5 bases. The CDR3 region has the sequence CASSLGGLLARGTDTQYF. In nucleotides, the sequence is TGTGCCAGCAGCCTTGGTGGTCTCTTAGCGAGGGGCACAGATACGCAGTATTTT.